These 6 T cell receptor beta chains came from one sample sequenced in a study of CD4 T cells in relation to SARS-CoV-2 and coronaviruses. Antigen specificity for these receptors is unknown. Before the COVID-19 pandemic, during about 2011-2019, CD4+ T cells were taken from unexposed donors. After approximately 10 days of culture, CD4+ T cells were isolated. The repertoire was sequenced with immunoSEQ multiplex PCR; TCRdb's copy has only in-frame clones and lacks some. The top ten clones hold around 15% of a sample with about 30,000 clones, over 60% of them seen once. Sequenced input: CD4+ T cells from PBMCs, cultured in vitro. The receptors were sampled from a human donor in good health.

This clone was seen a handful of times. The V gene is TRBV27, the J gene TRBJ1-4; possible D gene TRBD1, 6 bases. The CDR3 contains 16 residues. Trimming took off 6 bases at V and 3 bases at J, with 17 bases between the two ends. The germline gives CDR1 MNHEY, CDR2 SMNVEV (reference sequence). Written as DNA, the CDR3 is TGTGCCAGCAGCGCCGCCATAGGGGGGTCTAATGAAAAACTGTTTTTT. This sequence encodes CASSAAIGGSNEKLFF.

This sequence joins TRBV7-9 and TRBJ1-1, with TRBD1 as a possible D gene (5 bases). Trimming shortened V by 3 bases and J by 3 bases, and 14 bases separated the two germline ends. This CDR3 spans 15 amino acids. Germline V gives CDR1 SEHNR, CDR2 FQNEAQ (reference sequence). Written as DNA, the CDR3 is TGTGCCAGCAGCTTCAGGGCCTCATGGGACACTGAAGCTTTCTTT. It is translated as CASSFRASWDTEAFF.

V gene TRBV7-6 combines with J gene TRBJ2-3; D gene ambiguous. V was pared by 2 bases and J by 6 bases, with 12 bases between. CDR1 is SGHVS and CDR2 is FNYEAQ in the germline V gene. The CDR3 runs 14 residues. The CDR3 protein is CASSLSFKGDTQYF. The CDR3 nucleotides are TGTGCCAGCAGCTTATCTTTCAAGGGCGATACGCAGTATTTT.

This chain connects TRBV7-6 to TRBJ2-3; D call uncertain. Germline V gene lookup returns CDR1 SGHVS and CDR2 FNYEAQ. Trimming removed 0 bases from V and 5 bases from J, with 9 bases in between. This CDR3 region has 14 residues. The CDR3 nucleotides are TGTGCCAGCAGCTTAGCTCCCTCCGAAGATACGCAGTATTTT. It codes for CASSLAPSEDTQYF.

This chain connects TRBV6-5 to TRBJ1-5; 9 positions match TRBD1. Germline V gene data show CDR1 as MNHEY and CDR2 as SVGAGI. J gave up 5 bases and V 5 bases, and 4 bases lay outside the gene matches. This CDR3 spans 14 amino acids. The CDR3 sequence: CASSLTGGYQPQHF. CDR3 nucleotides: TGTGCCAGCAGTCTAACAGGGGGCTATCAGCCCCAGCATTTT.

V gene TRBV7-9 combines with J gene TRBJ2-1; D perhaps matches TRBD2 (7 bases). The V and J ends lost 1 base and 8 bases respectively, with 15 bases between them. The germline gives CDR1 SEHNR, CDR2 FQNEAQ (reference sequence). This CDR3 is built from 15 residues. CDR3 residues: CASSLEGGGGDEQFF. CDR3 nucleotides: TGTGCCAGCAGCTTAGAGGGTGGCGGGGGCGATGAGCAGTTCTTC.